This T cell receptor (beta chain) was observed in a study of T-cell reconstitution after alpha-beta-depleted transplantation in children. Unique molecular identifiers were built into the TCRbeta library. TCRdb called the PCR reads again in MiXCR, with one record for every CDR3 protein. This table has approximately 400,000 distinct CDR3 sequences, about a tenth appearing once. Germline V gene lookup returns CDR1 LNHNV and CDR2 YYDKDF (reference sequence). The CDR3 runs to 16 residues. J was trimmed by 2 bases and V by 1 base; bases with no gene match: 3. The rearrangement uses TRBV15 and TRBJ2-3; 10 bases are a match to TRBD2. The receptor was isolated from a human donor who donated a stem cell graft to a child with acute myeloid leukemia. The sequencing here drew on PBMCs from the stem cell graft donor, taken from the stem cell graft. CDR3 protein: CATSRGLAGDTDTQYF. The CDR3 coding sequence is TGTGCCACCAGCAGAGGGCTAGCGGGAGACACAGATACGCAGTATTTT. The full variable domain, rest sourced from reference TRBV15 and TRBJ2-3, is DAMVIQNPRYQVTQFGKPVTLSCSQTLNHNVMYWYQQKSSQAPKLLFHYYDKDFNNEADTPDNFQSRRPNTSFCFLDIRSPGLGDTAMYLCATSRGLAGDTDTQYFGPGTRLTVL.